This T cell receptor beta chain emerged from a study of blood T cell repertoires in COVID-19. TCRdb keeps only in-frame clones here, not all; method: immunoSEQ multiplex PCR. Here the sample spans 450,000 to 500,000 clones, about 88% being singletons. A remark on this clone: The same CDR3 also results from other DNA sequences found in this sample.

This clonotype originated in a woman aged 55-69 years who had recovered from COVID-19. Sequencing was done on a sample of PBMCs or T cells enriched from blood (not recorded which).

As DNA, the CDR3 is TGCGCCAGCAGCTTGGGGCAGGGCCTTTACAATGAGCAGTTCTTC. Its protein product is CASSLGQGLYNEQFF. The V gene is TRBV5-1, the J gene TRBJ2-1, with a tentative D call TRBD1 (5 bases). The CDR3 has 15 amino acids. Per the germline V gene, CDR1 is SGHRS and CDR2 is YFSETQ. V lost 0 bases, J lost 4 bases, and 11 bases lay in between.